A selection of T cell receptor beta chains follows, all from one sample in a study of control samples from healthy donors and cancer patients. Sequencing was performed with immunoSEQ multiplex PCR; in TCRdb, only in-frame clones are kept and a portion is missing. The table includes about 150,000 clones, approximately 93% detected once. The sequenced sample consisted of blood. All receptors derive from a man in his fifties in good health. Each CDR3 is given with its conserved first and last residue. The D gene is left open where the match is weak. Size tells how often a clone was seen (once, few, many) or the class of an expanded clone, and some rows leave it out.

TRBD2	17	TRBV9	TRBJ2-1	.	TGTGCCAGCAGCGAGTCACTAGGGACTAGCGGGGCCAATGAGCAGTTCTTC	CASSESLGTSGANEQFF
.	12	TRBV28	TRBJ2-3	few	TGTGCCAGCAGCTCGGGCGCAGATACGCAGTATTTT	CASSSGADTQYF
.	14	TRBV28	TRBJ2-7	.	TGTGCCAGCAGTCAAAAGGGCGGAACCTACGAGCAGTACTTC	CASSQKGGTYEQYF
.	13	TRBV25-1	TRBJ1-1	.	TGTGCCAGCAGTGAACTGTTGAACACTGAAGCTTTCTTT	CASSELLNTEAFF
TRBD2	16	TRBV3-1/TRBV3-2	TRBJ2-1	.	TGTGCCAGCAGCCCGGGACTAGCCCGCCTTTACAATGAGCAGTTCTTC	CASSPGLARLYNEQFF
.	14	TRBV5-4	TRBJ2-5	.	TGTGCCAGCAGCTTGTACAGCAACCAAGAGACCCAGTACTTC	CASSLYSNQETQYF
TRBD1	17	TRBV28	TRBJ1-2	.	TGTGCCAGCAGTAGGGTAGGGGGACAGCAATCCAACTATGGCTACACCTTC	CASSRVGGQQSNYGYTF
.	15	TRBV3-1/TRBV3-2	TRBJ1-4	once	TGTGCCAGCAAGCGGGGCTCGACAACTAATGAAAAACTGTTTTTT	CASKRGSTTNEKLFF
.	13	TRBV24-1	TRBJ1-2	once	TGTGCCACCAGTGATTTAACGGGGAATGGCTACACCTTC	CATSDLTGNGYTF
.	11	TRBV5-6	TRBJ1-1	.	TGTGCCAGCAGCTTGGGGACGGCAGCTTTCTTT	CASSLGTAAFF
TRBD2	12	TRBV6-6	TRBJ2-7	.	TGTGCCAGCAGGACTAGCGGCTACGAGCAGTACTTC	CASRTSGYEQYF
TRBD1	14	TRBV18	TRBJ1-4	.	TGTGCCAGCTCACTGGGACAGGGGGATGAAAAACTGTTTTTT	CASSLGQGDEKLFF
.	13	TRBV28	TRBJ2-1	.	TGTGCCAGCAGTCAGGCGATCTACAATGAGCAGTTCTTC	CASSQAIYNEQFF
TRBD1	14	TRBV9	TRBJ2-7	.	TGTGCCAGCAGCGCGTGGACAGGTCTTTACGAGCAGTACTTC	CASSAWTGLYEQYF
.	13	TRBV27	TRBJ2-6	.	TGTGCCAGCACATTTTCTGGGGCCAACGTCCTGACTTTC	CASTFSGANVLTF
.	13	TRBV2	TRBJ1-4	.	TGTGCCAGCAGGGGGACCAGCTCAGAAAAACTGTTTTTT	CASRGTSSEKLFF